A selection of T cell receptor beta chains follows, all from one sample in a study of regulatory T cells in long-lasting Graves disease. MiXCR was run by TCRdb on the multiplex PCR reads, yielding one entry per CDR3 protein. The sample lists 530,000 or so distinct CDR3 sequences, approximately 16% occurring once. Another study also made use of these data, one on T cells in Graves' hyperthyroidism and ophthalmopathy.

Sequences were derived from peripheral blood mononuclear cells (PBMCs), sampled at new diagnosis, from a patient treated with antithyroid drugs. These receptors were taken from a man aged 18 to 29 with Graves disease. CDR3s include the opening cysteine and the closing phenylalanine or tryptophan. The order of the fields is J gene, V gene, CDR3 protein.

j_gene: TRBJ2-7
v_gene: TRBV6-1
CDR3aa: CASSEGWRGRAYEQYF

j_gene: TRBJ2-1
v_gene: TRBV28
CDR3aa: CASSSEGLAYGEQFF

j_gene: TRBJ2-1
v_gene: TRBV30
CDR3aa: CALLAGNYNEQFF

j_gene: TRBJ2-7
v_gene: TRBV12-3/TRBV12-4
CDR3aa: CASSLEILQGVTYEQYF

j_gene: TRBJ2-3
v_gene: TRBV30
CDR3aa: CAWSRAASGPDTQYF

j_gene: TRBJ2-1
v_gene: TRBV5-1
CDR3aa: CASIKGGPGSYNEQFF

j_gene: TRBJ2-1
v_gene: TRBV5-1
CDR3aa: CASSLGLAITYNEQFF

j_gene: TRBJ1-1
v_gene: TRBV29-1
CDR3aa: CSVGGEEAFF

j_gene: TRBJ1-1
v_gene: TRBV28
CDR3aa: CASSFGGLPEAFF

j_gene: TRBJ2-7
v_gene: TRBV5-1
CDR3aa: CASSFDRQGLSYEQYF

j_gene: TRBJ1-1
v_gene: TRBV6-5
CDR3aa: CASSYSLEAFF

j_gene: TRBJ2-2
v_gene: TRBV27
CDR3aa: CATKESPNTGELFF

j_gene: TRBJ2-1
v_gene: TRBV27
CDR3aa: CASSERLGDSYNERFF

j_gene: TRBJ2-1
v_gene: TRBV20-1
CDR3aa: CSARDEPDYNEQFF

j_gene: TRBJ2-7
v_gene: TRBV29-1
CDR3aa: CSVTPSLSYEQYF

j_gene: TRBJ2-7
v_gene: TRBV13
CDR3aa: CASRPPLRDREVSYEQYF

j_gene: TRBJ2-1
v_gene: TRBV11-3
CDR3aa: CASSLGGTSDEQFF

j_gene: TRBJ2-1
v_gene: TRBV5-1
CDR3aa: CASSLVASGSPRNEQFF

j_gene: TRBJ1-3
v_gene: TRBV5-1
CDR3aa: CASSSGTADYSGNTIYF

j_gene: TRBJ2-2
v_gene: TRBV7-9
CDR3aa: CASSPRPGTSGRGELFF

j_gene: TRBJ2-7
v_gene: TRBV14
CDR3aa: CASSQARAQYF

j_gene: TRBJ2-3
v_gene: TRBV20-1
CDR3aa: CSAPGPVAHRTDTQYF

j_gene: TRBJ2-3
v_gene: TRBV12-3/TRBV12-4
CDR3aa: CASSFSWTTRTDTQYF

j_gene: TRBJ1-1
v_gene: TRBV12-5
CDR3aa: CASGPALEAFF

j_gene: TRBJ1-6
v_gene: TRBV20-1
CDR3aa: CSARDLSSLGYNSPLHF

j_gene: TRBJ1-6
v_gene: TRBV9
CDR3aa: CASSVQGAGNSPLHF

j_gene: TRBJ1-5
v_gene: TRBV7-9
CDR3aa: CASSLGGHQPQHF